This entry lists 26 T cell receptor beta chains sequenced from one sample in a study of control samples from healthy donors and cancer patients. Assay: immunoSEQ multiplex PCR; the TCRdb copy retains only in-frame clones and omits some. The sample lists roughly 160,000 clones; roughly 95% were seen once. The sample comprised blood. These receptors were obtained from a woman in her 30s in good health.

The CDR3 here is CASRQVVETQYF. CDR3 coding DNA: TGTGCCAGTAGACAGGTAGTGGAGACCCAGTACTTC. This chain joins TRBV2 and TRBJ2-5, with D possibly being TRBD1 (6 bases). The CDR3 extends over 12 amino acids. Germline assignment: CDR1 SNHLY and CDR2 FYNNEI. The V gene lost 9 bases and the J gene lost 5 bases, with 13 bases spanning the gap.

The chain employs TRBV7-6 and TRBJ1-1, with D maybe TRBD1 (5 bases). V lost 3 bases and J 1 base, leaving 12 bases between the germline ends. CDR1 is SGHVS, CDR2 FNYEAQ, per germline. The CDR3 extends over 15 amino acids. The CDR3 sequence: CASSLDPGPNTEAFF. The DNA for the CDR3 is TGTGCCAGCAGCTTGGACCCGGGACCGAACACTGAAGCTTTCTTT. The full variable domain, with the rest looked up from reference TRBV7-6 and TRBJ1-1, is GAGVSQSPRYKVTKRGQDVALRCDPISGHVSLYWYRQALGQGPEFLTYFNYEAQQDKSGLPNDRFSAERPEGSISTLTIQRTEQRDSAMYRCASSLDPGPNTEAFFGQGTRLTVV.

This chain links TRBV12-5 with TRBJ2-5; D unclear. There are 13 residues in the CDR3. The germline V gene encodes CDR1 LGHNT and CDR2 FRNRAP. Trimming left V 5 bases short and J 3 bases short, with 10 bases between. In DNA form, the CDR3 reads TGTGCTAGTGGTCCCGGACCAGAAGAGACCCAGTACTTC. Encoded protein: CASGPGPEETQYF.

The V call is TRBV27, the J call TRBJ1-4; D may be TRBD1 (6 bases). From germline, CDR1 is MNHEY and CDR2 SMNVEV (reference sequence). Trimming removed 6 bases from V and 7 bases from J, with 15 bases in between. The CDR3 has 14 residues. CDR3 sequence reads: CASRKQGGGEKLFF. As DNA, the CDR3 is TGTGCCAGCAGAAAACAGGGAGGGGGTGAAAAACTGTTTTTT. The entire variable domain, with the rest obtained from reference TRBV27 and TRBJ1-4, is as follows: EAQVTQNPRYLITVTGKKLTVTCSQNMNHEYMSWYRQDPGLGLRQIYYSMNVEVTDKGDVPEGYKVSRKEKRNFPLILESPSPNQTSLYFCASRKQGGGEKLFFGSGTQLSVL.

V usage is TRBV14 and J usage is TRBJ1-1; D ambiguous. The V end lost 0 bases, the J end lost 13 bases, and 15 bases lay between the germline ends. Germline V gene sequence: CDR1 SGHDN, CDR2 FVKESK. The CDR3 consists of 13 residues. The CDR3 nucleotides are TGTGCCAGCAGCCAAGACCCCCTGTCCAACAGTTTCTTT. Its protein is CASSQDPLSNSFF.

V gene TRBV29-1 combines with J gene TRBJ1-5; D is undetermined. Trimming pared 0 bases from V and 7 bases from J, leaving 13 bases between. Germline values: CDR1 SQVTM, CDR2 ANQGSEA. The length of the CDR3 is 14 residues. CDR3 nucleotide sequence: TGCAGCGTTGAAGATTCCGGGTTGGGACAGCCCCAGCATTTT. It yields the protein CSVEDSGLGQPQHF.

In DNA, the CDR3 is TGTGCCACCAGGTTGTCCCCGACAGGCTCCTATAATTCACCCCTCCACTTT. Translation gives CATRLSPTGSYNSPLHF. V is TRBV2 and J is TRBJ1-6, with a tentative D call TRBD1 (6 bases). The V gene lost 10 bases and the J gene lost 0 bases, with 19 bases spanning the gap. The germline gives CDR1 SNHLY, CDR2 FYNNEI. This CDR3 is 17 amino acids long.

CDR3: CASSFGVNYGYTF. Written as DNA, the CDR3 is TGTGCCAGCAGTTTTGGGGTTAACTATGGCTACACCTTC. This chain connects TRBV28 to TRBJ1-2; D remains ambiguous. Germline V CDR1 and CDR2: MDHEN, SYDVKM. The CDR3 covers 13 residues. Trimming removed 3 bases from V and 1 base from J, with 6 bases in between.

The rearrangement links TRBV7-6 to TRBJ1-1, with TRBD1 identical over 8 bases. The CDR3 is made up of 14 amino acids. The germline CDR1 and CDR2 sequences are SGHVS and FNYEAQ. Trimming removed 4 bases from V and 5 bases from J; junction bases left unmatched: 6. The CDR3 protein is CASSSDRGGTEAFF. DNA for the CDR3: TGTGCCAGCAGCTCCGACAGGGGAGGGACTGAAGCTTTCTTT.

V gene TRBV28 combines with J gene TRBJ2-1, with 8 positions matching TRBD1. The CDR3 is made up of 15 amino acids. Trimming took 4 bases from V and 4 from J; bases not matched to a gene: 6. CDR1 and CDR2 from the germline V gene are MDHEN and SYDVKM. CDR3 sequence (DNA): TGTGCCAGCAGTTCCCCGGGACAGGAGTACAATGAGCAGTTCTTC. The encoded protein is CASSSPGQEYNEQFF.

The J gene is TRBJ1-1, the V gene TRBV5-1, with D possibly TRBD1 on 5 matching bases. Trimming took 4 bases from V and 2 from J, leaving 15 bases between them. The germline V gene has CDR1 SGHRS and CDR2 YFSETQ. CDR3 length equals 15 residues. The chain's CDR3 is CASSPGVRQNTEAFF. The CDR3 region has the DNA TGCGCCAGCAGCCCGGGGGTCAGGCAAAACACTGAAGCTTTCTTT. The full variable domain, in which reference TRBV5-1 and TRBJ1-1 provide the parts outside the CDR3, is KAGVTQTPRYLIKTRGQQVTLSCSPISGHRSVSWYQQTPGQGLQFLFEYFSETQRNKGNFPGRFSGRQFSNSRSEMNVSTLELGDSALYLCASSPGVRQNTEAFFGQGTRLTVV.

CDR3 sequence (DNA): TGTGCCAGCAGTTCAACCAGGGGTAGCGGGCCTCACCACAATGAGCAGTTCTTC. It encodes CASSSTRGSGPHHNEQFF. The rearrangement uses TRBV27 and TRBJ2-1; D might be TRBD2 (7 bases). Germline V gene sequence: CDR1 MNHEY, CDR2 SMNVEV (reference sequence). V lost 4 bases and J 5 bases, leaving 24 bases between the germline ends. There are 18 residues in the CDR3.

This clone was found once. The chain employs TRBV2 and TRBJ1-5; no reliable D call. CDR1 and CDR2 from the germline V gene are SNHLY and FYNNEI. V was cut by 3 bases and J by 1 base, with 1 base left in between. CDR3 length: 12 amino acids. CDR3 DNA: TGTGCCAGCAGTGACAGCAATCAGCCCCAGCATTTT. It encodes CASSDSNQPQHF.

The chain recombines TRBV6-1 with TRBJ1-2, with a possible D match to TRBD1 (6 bases). Germline CDR1 is MNHNS and CDR2 is SASEGT. Trimming pared 2 bases from V and 8 bases from J, leaving 15 bases between. The CDR3 has 14 amino acids. The CDR3 region is CASSEWGAAVGYTF. The CDR3 nucleotides read TGTGCCAGCAGTGAATGGGGGGCAGCTGTCGGCTACACCTTC.

In this sample, this clone turned up a few times. The rearrangement links TRBV3-1 (or the pseudogene TRBV3-2) to TRBJ2-1; D ambiguous. Germline assignment: CDR1 LGHDT and CDR2 YNNKEL (reference sequence). This CDR3 spans 15 amino acids. V was clipped by 1 base and J by 0 bases, with 7 bases between them. Here the CDR3 DNA reads TGTGCCAGCAGCCAAGGCAGGAGCTCCTACAATGAGCAGTTCTTC. Its protein product is CASSQGRSSYNEQFF.

V gene TRBV4-2 combines with J gene TRBJ2-7; 12 positions agree with TRBD2. This CDR3 comprises 15 residues. Germline loops: CDR1 LGHNA, CDR2 YNFKEQ. The V and J ends lost 4 bases and 1 base, in that order; junction bases with no gene match: 2. Here the CDR3 reads CASSLLAGGSYEQYF. CDR3 nucleotide sequence: TGTGCCAGCAGCCTGCTAGCGGGAGGGTCCTACGAGCAGTACTTC.

This rearrangement joins TRBV19 to TRBJ2-7; 9 nucleotides line up with TRBD2. CDR1 is LNHDA and CDR2 is SQIVND in the germline V gene (reference sequence). The CDR3 loop spans 15 amino acids. V lost 7 bases and J lost 4; bases outside the gene matches: 11. CDR3 region: CASTAVAGEGYEQYF. The CDR3 bases are TGTGCCAGTACCGCTGTAGCGGGAGAAGGGTACGAGCAGTACTTC. Combining the CDR3 with reference TRBV19 and TRBJ2-7 gives the whole variable domain DGGITQSPKYLFRKEGQNVTLSCEQNLNHDAMYWYRQDPGQGLRLIYYSQIVNDFQKGDIAEGYSVSREKKESFPLTVTSAQKNPTAFYLCASTAVAGEGYEQYFGPGTRLTVT.

Here the CDR3 DNA reads TGTGCCAGCAGCTTCCTTGGGGGCCCACGGGGTTGGGAGACCCAGTACTTC. Translated: CASSFLGGPRGWETQYF. V and J are TRBV5-6 and TRBJ2-5; a possible D gene is TRBD1 (6 bases). CDR3 length: 17 amino acids. Germline V gives CDR1 SGHDT, CDR2 YYEEEE. The germline V and J ends were trimmed by 2 bases and 5 bases, with 22 bases remaining between them. The variable domain in full, completed from reference TRBV5-6 and TRBJ2-5, reads DAGVTQSPTHLIKTRGQQVTLRCSPKSGHDTVSWYQQALGQGPQFIFQYYEEEERQRGNFPDRFSGHQFPNYSSELNVNALLLGDSALYLCASSFLGGPRGWETQYFGPGTRLLVL.

This sequence joins TRBV10-2 and TRBJ2-7; 7 bases agree with TRBD2. CDR1 is WSHSY, CDR2 SAAADI, per germline. CDR3 length equals 14 residues. The J segment lost 2 bases and the V segment lost 8 bases, leaving 9 bases of the junction unmatched. The CDR3 region has the DNA TGCGCCAGCCAAGGGGAGGGTTTCACCTACGAGCAGTACTTC. Translating it yields CASQGEGFTYEQYF.

The chain is built from TRBV27 and TRBJ2-7; no clear D gene. Germline assignment: CDR1 MNHEY and CDR2 SMNVEV (reference sequence). V lost 6 bases, J lost 1 base, and 13 bases lay in between. CDR3 length: 14 residues. The CDR3 bases are TGTGCCAGCAGCTTCGGTGATTCATCCTACGAGCAGTACTTC. Translation: CASSFGDSSYEQYF.

J is TRBJ2-1 and V is TRBV28; TRBD2 agrees at 9 bases. This CDR3 spans 17 amino acids. The V and J ends lost 6 bases and 0 bases, in that order; junction bases with no gene match: 9. Germline values: CDR1 MDHEN, CDR2 SYDVKM. CDR3 nucleotide sequence: TGTGCCAGCAGCCCTTGGCGGGGGGGAAGCTCCTACAATGAGCAGTTCTTC. Translated, it gives CASSPWRGGSSYNEQFF.

DNA of the CDR3: TGTGCCAGCAGCGTAGATGCTGGGACAGCCCGAACAGGTGAAGCTTTCTTT. It codes for CASSVDAGTARTGEAFF. The chain joins TRBV9 to TRBJ1-1; TRBD1 matches at 7 bases. Germline trimming cut 0 bases from V and 7 bases from J; bases unmatched to any gene: 15. Per the germline V gene, CDR1 is SGDLS and CDR2 is YYNGEE. The length of the CDR3 is 17 residues. The complete variable domain, with remaining parts taken from reference TRBV9 and TRBJ1-1, reads DSGVTQTPKHLITATGQRVTLRCSPRSGDLSVYWYQQSLDQGLQFLIQYYNGEERAKGNILERFSAQQFPDLHSELNLSSLELGDSALYFCASSVDAGTARTGEAFFGQGTRLTVV.

The V call is TRBV12-3 or TRBV12-4, the J call TRBJ2-1; D gene uncertain. The CDR3 is 13 amino acids. V lost 3 bases and J lost 4, with 7 bases in between. DNA of the CDR3: TGTGCCAGCAGTTTGGTACTTTACAATGAGCAGTTCTTC. This sequence encodes CASSLVLYNEQFF.

This clone was detected a few times. The chain employs TRBV24-1 and TRBJ1-6; TRBD1 is a possible D gene (5 bases). The germline CDR1 and CDR2 sequences are KGHDR and SFDVKD. The CDR3 sequence is 17 residues long. The V end was cut by 6 bases, the J end by 0 bases, with 14 bases between. CDR3 coding DNA: TGTGCCACCAGTCTGGCCAGGGATAGCTCCTATAATTCACCCCTCCACTTT. Its translation: CATSLARDSSYNSPLHF.

J is TRBJ1-3 and V is TRBV6-5, with a possible D match to TRBD1 (6 bases). Trimming pared 4 bases from V and 6 bases from J, leaving 10 bases between. CDR1 is MNHEY and CDR2 is SVGAGI in the germline V gene. CDR3 length: 13 residues. This CDR3 is CASSSNRANTIYF. The CDR3 nucleotides read TGTGCCAGCAGTTCTAACAGGGCAAACACCATATATTTT.

The rearrangement uses TRBV3-1 (or the pseudogene TRBV3-2) and TRBJ1-4; 7 nucleotides match TRBD1. Germline-derived CDR1 and CDR2 are LGHDT and YNNKEL (reference sequence). V lost 5 bases and J lost 10; bases outside the gene matches: 16. This CDR3 region has 16 residues. CDR3 nucleotide sequence: TGTGCCAGCAGCAGAGACAGGGAACCACTTGTGGGAAAACTGTTTTTT. It encodes CASSRDREPLVGKLFF.